This T cell receptor (beta chain) stems from a study of blood T cell repertoires in COVID-19 (dated by TCRdb to about 2020). For the study in its entirety: Samples covering the acute and convalescent phases of COVID-19 were provided by collaborators in the United States, Italy and Spain. The repertoires were released in a freely available public database intended as a resource for research on the immune response to SARS-CoV-2. Subjects who had been exposed to COVID-19, were actively infected with it, or had recovered from it provided the deeply sampled blood TCRbeta repertoires that made up the dataset. The samples were drawn from the first 160 participants of the ongoing ImmuneRACE study and from about 1,200 subjects provided by 6 global collaborators. The prospective study material was composed of cDNA or gDNA derived from T cells, B-cell-depleted T cells, or PBMCs. Nearly every sample came with metadata listing a de-identified subject ID, COVID-19 status, age in years and sex. Where available, HLA class I and class II types were obtained from metadata supplied by the sample provider rather than from assay-based typing. Overall results and qualifications from the work: The quantity of clinical and demographic metadata differed by source and by participant and was supplied without curation.

The collaborating institutions used their own protocols to collect whole blood in K2EDTA tubes. For TCRbeta analysis, collaborators shipped samples as frozen whole blood, isolated PBMCs, or DNA extracted from either of those sample types. V is cut back by 4 bases and J by 2 bases, with 7 bases in the junction unmatched. The germline V gene yields SGHDT for CDR1 and YYEEEE for CDR2. The CDR3 numbers 16 residues from cysteine through phenylalanine. CDR3 DNA only is kept here, 48 bases in frame from base 1. The immunoSEQ Assay, a bias-controlled multiplex PCR, was used to amplify TCRbeta CDR3 regions from genomic DNA. The source study handled its data this way. Within the assay, amplification of reference gene primers was used to estimate how many nucleated cells each sample contained. Sequence reads were collapsed and filtered to measure the absolute abundance of every unique TCRbeta CDR3 rearrangement. For each sample, productive Simpson clonality was calculated by taking the square root of Simpson's diversity index across productive rearrangements. TCRdb's version of the immuneACCESS table is confined to in-frame rearrangements and falls short of the full clone set. An unresolved V gene accounts for under half of the shortfall where checked; the remainder is of unknown origin. The DNA gave D and trimming, while V, J and clone size come from that table. Counted in this sample were fewer than 300,000 clones; less than 85% of them appeared once. The ten largest clones capture about 3.4% of the sample.

Details on this clone: This receptor's antigen is unknown. No much larger clonotype is one base removed from it; base qualities were not supplied.

Specimen: peripheral blood. This TCR was recovered from a woman under 30 with acute or convalescent COVID-19. The rearranged segments are TRBV5-6 and TRBJ2-1; TRBD2 aligns with 9 central bases. The CDR3: CASSPLAGDTYNEQFF. Read as DNA, the sequence is TGTGCCAGCAGCCCGTTAGCGGGAGACACCTACAATGAGCAGTTCTTC.